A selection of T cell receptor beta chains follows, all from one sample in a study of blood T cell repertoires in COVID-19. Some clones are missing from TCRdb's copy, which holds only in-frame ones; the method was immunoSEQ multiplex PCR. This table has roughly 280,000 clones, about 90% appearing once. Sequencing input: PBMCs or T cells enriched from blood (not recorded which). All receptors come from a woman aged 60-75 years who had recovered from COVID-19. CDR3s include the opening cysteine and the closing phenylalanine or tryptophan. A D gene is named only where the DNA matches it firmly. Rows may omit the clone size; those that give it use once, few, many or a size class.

CDR3 protein: CASSRLAGYSYEQYF
CDR3 DNA: TGTGCCAGCAGTCGACTAGCGGGGTACTCCTACGAGCAGTACTTC
D gene: TRBD2
V gene: TRBV27
clone size: -
J gene: TRBJ2-7

CDR3 protein: CASSLWRGAVQRGNYGYTF
CDR3 DNA: TGTGCCAGCAGTTTATGGCGGGGGGCCGTACAGCGGGGTAACTATGGCTACACCTTC
D gene: -
V gene: TRBV28
clone size: once
J gene: TRBJ1-2

CDR3 protein: CASSKQGSYEQYF
CDR3 DNA: TGTGCCAGTAGCAAACAGGGTTCCTACGAGCAGTACTTC
D gene: -
V gene: TRBV19
clone size: -
J gene: TRBJ2-7

CDR3 protein: CASTTGGREWLF
CDR3 DNA: TGTGCCAGCACTACAGGGGGGCGAGAGTGGCTTTTT
D gene: TRBD1
V gene: TRBV28
clone size: once
J gene: TRBJ2-3

CDR3 protein: CASSRRGLWYGYTF
CDR3 DNA: TGTGCCAGCAGCCGAAGGGGGCTCTGGTATGGCTACACCTTC
D gene: TRBD1
V gene: TRBV14
clone size: once
J gene: TRBJ1-2

CDR3 protein: CASRAGTGLNYGYTF
CDR3 DNA: TGTGCCAGTAGAGCCGGGACAGGCCTTAACTATGGCTACACCTTC
D gene: TRBD1
V gene: TRBV19
clone size: -
J gene: TRBJ1-2

CDR3 protein: CASSVPLGTVNEKLFF
CDR3 DNA: TGTGCCAGCAGTGTTCCCCTCGGGACAGTTAATGAAAAACTGTTTTTT
D gene: TRBD1
V gene: TRBV28
clone size: -
J gene: TRBJ1-4

CDR3 protein: CASSLEGIGDEQYF
CDR3 DNA: TGCGCCAGCAGCTTGGAGGGGATAGGAGACGAGCAGTACTTC
D gene: -
V gene: TRBV5-1
clone size: -
J gene: TRBJ2-7

CDR3 protein: CASSKSEAAETETYEQYF
CDR3 DNA: TGTGCCAGCAGCAAATCCGAGGCCGCCGAGACGGAAACCTACGAGCAGTACTTC
D gene: -
V gene: TRBV21-1
clone size: -
J gene: TRBJ2-7

CDR3 protein: CASSEQGLSGELFF
CDR3 DNA: TGTGCCAGCAGCGAACAGGGGTTGTCCGGGGAGCTGTTTTTT
D gene: TRBD1
V gene: TRBV11-2
clone size: -
J gene: TRBJ2-2

CDR3 protein: CASRNKGASNYGYTF
CDR3 DNA: TGTGCCAGCAGAAACAAGGGGGCATCGAACTATGGCTACACCTTC
D gene: TRBD1
V gene: TRBV7-9
clone size: few
J gene: TRBJ1-2

CDR3 protein: CAISDPGEGEKLFF
CDR3 DNA: TGTGCCATCAGTGATCCCGGGGAGGGTGAAAAACTGTTTTTT
D gene: -
V gene: TRBV10-3
clone size: -
J gene: TRBJ1-4

CDR3 protein: CASSLSHRVTETQYF
CDR3 DNA: TGTGCCAGCAGCTTATCTCACAGGGTAACAGAGACCCAGTACTTC
D gene: -
V gene: TRBV11-2
clone size: -
J gene: TRBJ2-5

CDR3 protein: CATSDPGTSGNEQFF
CDR3 DNA: TGTGCCACCAGTGACCCCGGGACTAGCGGAAATGAGCAGTTCTTC
D gene: TRBD2
V gene: TRBV24-1
clone size: -
J gene: TRBJ2-1

CDR3 protein: CASREQGDTEAFF
CDR3 DNA: TGTGCCAGTAGGGAACAGGGCGACACTGAAGCTTTCTTT
D gene: -
V gene: TRBV19
clone size: -
J gene: TRBJ1-1

CDR3 protein: CSVELGGGRFGKLFF
CDR3 DNA: TGCAGCGTTGAATTGGGCGGGGGGCGATTCGGAAAACTGTTTTTT
D gene: -
V gene: TRBV29-1
clone size: -
J gene: TRBJ1-4

CDR3 protein: CASSFGIDEAFF
CDR3 DNA: TGTGCCAGCAGCTTCGGGATAGACGAAGCTTTCTTT
D gene: -
V gene: TRBV5-6
clone size: -
J gene: TRBJ1-1

CDR3 protein: CASSLGQGFGYTF
CDR3 DNA: TGTGCCAGCAGTTTAGGGCAGGGGTTTGGCTACACCTTC
D gene: -
V gene: TRBV27
clone size: -
J gene: TRBJ1-2

CDR3 protein: CASSFIVTGGGSYNSPLHF
CDR3 DNA: TGTGCCAGCAGTTTTATCGTCACCGGGGGGGGCTCCTATAATTCACCCCTCCACTTT
D gene: -
V gene: TRBV27
clone size: -
J gene: TRBJ1-6

CDR3 protein: CASSTSGGARETQYF
CDR3 DNA: TGTGCCAGCAGCACTAGCGGGGGGGCCCGGGAGACCCAGTACTTC
D gene: TRBD2
V gene: TRBV7-3
clone size: -
J gene: TRBJ2-5

CDR3 protein: CATRPNLQGEETQYF
CDR3 DNA: TGTGCCACCAGGCCAAATCTACAGGGAGAAGAGACCCAGTACTTC
D gene: -
V gene: TRBV24-1
clone size: -
J gene: TRBJ2-5

CDR3 protein: CASGPGNEQETQYF
CDR3 DNA: TGTGCTAGTGGTCCCGGGAACGAACAAGAGACCCAGTACTTC
D gene: -
V gene: TRBV12-5
clone size: -
J gene: TRBJ2-5

CDR3 protein: CASSVTATNEKLFF
CDR3 DNA: TGTGCCAGCAGCGTAACTGCAACTAATGAAAAACTGTTTTTT
D gene: -
V gene: TRBV9
clone size: -
J gene: TRBJ1-4

CDR3 protein: CARSLNTPGGKDKNIQYF
CDR3 DNA: TGTGCCAGAAGTTTGAACACTCCAGGGGGCAAAGACAAAAACATTCAGTACTTC
D gene: TRBD1
V gene: TRBV5-3
clone size: -
J gene: TRBJ2-4

CDR3 protein: CASKRSAEQYF
CDR3 DNA: TGTGCCAGCAAGAGATCTGCCGAGCAGTACTTC
D gene: -
V gene: TRBV12-3/TRBV12-4
clone size: -
J gene: TRBJ2-7

CDR3 protein: CASGPAGRTEAFF
CDR3 DNA: TGTGCTAGTGGTCCAGCAGGGAGGACTGAAGCTTTCTTT
D gene: -
V gene: TRBV12-5
clone size: -
J gene: TRBJ1-1

CDR3 protein: CASSEDQGAWETQYF
CDR3 DNA: TGTGCCAGCAGTGAAGACCAGGGGGCCTGGGAGACCCAGTACTTC
D gene: TRBD1
V gene: TRBV6-1
clone size: -
J gene: TRBJ2-5

CDR3 protein: CASSFDRVALTNEKLFF
CDR3 DNA: TGTGCCAGCAGCTTTGACAGGGTAGCTTTGACTAATGAAAAACTGTTTTTT
D gene: TRBD1
V gene: TRBV5-6
clone size: -
J gene: TRBJ1-4

CDR3 protein: CASRPGLPSYNEQFF
CDR3 DNA: TGCGCCAGCAGACCGGGACTCCCTTCCTACAATGAGCAGTTCTTC
D gene: -
V gene: TRBV4-1
clone size: -
J gene: TRBJ2-1

CDR3 protein: CATTRQGTVQETQYF
CDR3 DNA: TGCGCCACCACGAGACAGGGTACCGTCCAAGAGACCCAGTACTTC
D gene: TRBD1
V gene: TRBV5-1
clone size: -
J gene: TRBJ2-5

CDR3 protein: CASSLASPSVKEKLFF
CDR3 DNA: TGCGCCAGCAGCTTGGCGAGCCCATCGGTGAAGGAAAAACTGTTTTTT
D gene: -
V gene: TRBV5-1
clone size: -
J gene: TRBJ1-4

CDR3 protein: CATSADDRPSYEQYF
CDR3 DNA: TGTGCCACCAGTGCCGACGACAGGCCTAGCTACGAGCAGTACTTC
D gene: -
V gene: TRBV24-1
clone size: -
J gene: TRBJ2-7

CDR3 protein: CASSGQSNQPQHF
CDR3 DNA: TGTGCCAGCAGTGGGCAAAGCAATCAGCCCCAGCATTTT
D gene: -
V gene: TRBV7-8
clone size: -
J gene: TRBJ1-5

CDR3 protein: CASRRTGRNEQFF
CDR3 DNA: TGCGCCAGCAGGAGGACAGGGAGAAATGAGCAGTTCTTC
D gene: TRBD1
V gene: TRBV5-1
clone size: -
J gene: TRBJ2-1

CDR3 protein: CASSLKGATPGTGELFF
CDR3 DNA: TGTGCCAGCAGCTTGAAGGGGGCGACCCCGGGCACCGGGGAGCTGTTTTTT
D gene: TRBD1
V gene: TRBV5-4
clone size: -
J gene: TRBJ2-2

CDR3 protein: CASYGGPRDRGTDTQYF
CDR3 DNA: TGTGCCAGTTATGGGGGCCCCCGGGACAGAGGCACAGATACGCAGTATTTT
D gene: TRBD1
V gene: TRBV19
clone size: -
J gene: TRBJ2-3

CDR3 protein: CASSDRGADTQYF
CDR3 DNA: TGTGCCAGCAGCGACAGGGGGGCTGATACGCAGTATTTT
D gene: TRBD1
V gene: TRBV3-1/TRBV3-2
clone size: once
J gene: TRBJ2-3

CDR3 protein: CASSESGGVYNEQFF
CDR3 DNA: TGTGCCAGCAGTGAGAGCGGGGGGGTCTACAATGAGCAGTTCTTC
D gene: TRBD2
V gene: TRBV2
clone size: -
J gene: TRBJ2-1

CDR3 protein: CASSLLAGANTGELFF
CDR3 DNA: TGTGCCAGCAGCTTACTAGCGGGAGCGAACACCGGGGAGCTGTTTTTT
D gene: TRBD2
V gene: TRBV7-9
clone size: -
J gene: TRBJ2-2

CDR3 protein: CASRKLQGFTEAFF
CDR3 DNA: TGTGCCAGTAGGAAACTACAGGGTTTCACTGAAGCTTTCTTT
D gene: -
V gene: TRBV19
clone size: -
J gene: TRBJ1-1

CDR3 protein: CASSPLREGNTGELFF
CDR3 DNA: TGTGCCAGCAGCCCCCTTCGGGAGGGGAACACCGGGGAGCTGTTTTTT
D gene: TRBD2
V gene: TRBV9
clone size: -
J gene: TRBJ2-2